One sample yielded the 22 T cell receptor beta chains listed below, sequenced in a study of long-term antiretroviral therapy in people with HIV. immunoSEQ v3.0 was run at survey level. Using immunoSEQ multiplex PCR, the repertoire was profiled, and TCRdb retains in-frame clones only, with some absent. The repertoire has 19,000 or so clones, approximately 81% of them found once; the top ten carry 8.8%. The sequencing here drew on unsorted PBMCs, taken 0.3 years before starting antiretroviral therapy. The receptor set was obtained from a man aged 50-59 years with HIV.

The chain recombines TRBV28 with TRBJ1-6, with a possible D match to TRBD1 (5 bases). Germline CDR1 is MDHEN and CDR2 is SYDVKM. The CDR3 sequence is 15 residues long. The V end lost 6 bases, the J end lost 7 bases, and 16 bases lay between the germline ends. In nucleotides, the CDR3 is TGTGCCAGCAGGACCCATGGGGGGGGAAATTCACCCCTCCACTTT. Its protein is CASRTHGGGNSPLHF.

This clone was observed a handful of times. The chain is built from TRBV7-8 and TRBJ2-7, with unresolved D. Germline CDR1 is SGHVS and CDR2 is FQNEAQ. The CDR3 is made up of 11 amino acids. V was clipped by 3 bases and J by 3 bases, with 3 bases between them. CDR3 DNA sequence: TGTGCCAGCAGCTTCAGCTACGAGCAGTACTTC. Protein sequence: CASSFSYEQYF.

The rearrangement joins TRBV7-9 to TRBJ1-2; 7 bases are a match to TRBD1. From germline, CDR1 is SEHNR and CDR2 FQNEAQ (reference sequence). V shed 4 bases, J shed 1 base, and the junction held 6 bases outside the gene matches. The CDR3 runs 15 residues. The CDR3 bases are TGTGCCAGCAGCTCCCGGGACAGTTTTAACTATGGCTACACCTTC. The encoded protein is CASSSRDSFNYGYTF.

This sequence joins TRBV5-6 and TRBJ2-5; D is unresolved. V was pared by 2 bases and J by 5 bases, with 10 bases between. Germline V gene sequence: CDR1 SGHDT, CDR2 YYEEEE. The CDR3 is 13 amino acids. The CDR3 loop is CASSFLNGETQYF. The CDR3 coding sequence is TGTGCCAGCAGCTTCTTGAATGGGGAGACCCAGTACTTC. Looking up the rest from reference TRBV5-6 and TRBJ2-5 gives the full variable domain: DAGVTQSPTHLIKTRGQQVTLRCSPKSGHDTVSWYQQALGQGPQFIFQYYEEEERQRGNFPDRFSGHQFPNYSSELNVNALLLGDSALYLCASSFLNGETQYFGPGTRLLVL.

The CDR3 DNA reads as TGTGCCAGCAGCCCCGGGGCCTCGAACACTGAAGCTTTCTTT. Its translation: CASSPGASNTEAFF. The V call is TRBV7-9, the J call TRBJ1-1, with D maybe TRBD1 (5 bases). CDR1 is SEHNR, CDR2 FQNEAQ, per germline (reference sequence). The CDR3 covers 14 residues. Trimming removed 5 bases from V and 1 base from J, with 11 bases in between. Drawing the rest from reference TRBV7-9 and TRBJ1-1, the complete variable domain is DTGVSQNPRHKITKRGQNVTFRCDPISEHNRLYWYRQTLGQGPEFLTYFQNEAQLEKSRLLSDRFSAERPKGSFSTLEIQRTEQGDSAMYLCASSPGASNTEAFFGQGTRLTVV.

Comments on this clone: Other DNA sequences in this sample translate to the same CDR3. CDR3 sequence (DNA): TGTGCCAGCAGCTTAGAGAGTAACACTGAAGCTTTCTTT. Translation: CASSLESNTEAFF. The chain uses TRBV7-9 and TRBJ1-1, with D uncertain. V lost 1 base to trimming and J lost 2 bases, with 5 bases between them. Germline CDR1 and CDR2: SEHNR and FQNEAQ (reference sequence). The CDR3 totals 13 residues.

The V call is TRBV19, the J call TRBJ2-1; no clear D gene. The V end lost 2 bases, the J end lost 3 bases, and 8 bases lay between the germline ends. Germline CDR1 and CDR2: LNHDA and SQIVND (reference sequence). The CDR3 spans 14 residues. The CDR3 DNA reads TGTGCCAGTAGTATAAGGTCCGGCTACAATGAGCAGTTCTTC. Amino acids: CASSIRSGYNEQFF.

The chain links TRBV11-3 to TRBJ2-2; the D gene could be TRBD1 or TRBD2 (6 bases each). Germline V gene sequence: CDR1 SGHNT, CDR2 YENEEA. The V end was cut by 1 base, the J end by 2 bases, with 11 bases between. The CDR3 consists of 16 residues. The CDR3 nucleotides are TGTGCCAGCAGCTTAGCACCGGGGGCCAACACCGGGGAGCTGTTTTTT. Its protein is CASSLAPGANTGELFF.

This chain joins TRBV5-1 and TRBJ2-1; the D gene is possibly TRBD1 (6 bases). The CDR3 is 15 residues long. The V and J ends lost 2 bases and 5 bases respectively, with 14 bases between them. Germline CDR1 and CDR2: SGHRS and YFSETQ. Here the CDR3 DNA reads TGCGCCAGCAGCTTCCAGGGGCGAGGGGACAATGAGCAGTTCTTC. It codes for CASSFQGRGDNEQFF. The whole variable domain, filled in from reference TRBV5-1 and TRBJ2-1, reads KAGVTQTPRYLIKTRGQQVTLSCSPISGHRSVSWYQQTPGQGLQFLFEYFSETQRNKGNFPGRFSGRQFSNSRSEMNVSTLELGDSALYLCASSFQGRGDNEQFFGPGTRLTVL.

This clone was recorded a few times. This sequence joins TRBV19 and TRBJ1-1; weak D call: TRBD1 (5 bases). In germline, CDR1 is LNHDA, CDR2 SQIVND (reference sequence). The CDR3 length is 13 residues. Deletions cut 5 bases from V and 7 bases from J, with 14 bases between. CDR3 loop: CASSGKGINEAFF. The CDR3 DNA is TGTGCCAGTAGTGGGAAGGGGATAAATGAAGCTTTCTTT.

This sequence joins TRBV11-2 and TRBJ1-4; 8 positions match TRBD1. The trim removed 5 bases at V and 8 bases at J, leaving 19 bases unmatched. The length of the CDR3 is 18 residues. Germline-derived CDR1 and CDR2 are SGHAT and FQNNGV. The CDR3 loop reads CASSPTSWAGGFGEKLFF. The CDR3 DNA reads TGTGCCAGCAGCCCAACAAGCTGGGCAGGGGGCTTCGGGGAAAAACTGTTTTTT.

The chain uses TRBV4-2 and TRBJ2-2; D might be TRBD2 (6 bases). CDR1 and CDR2 from the germline V gene are LGHNA and YNFKEQ. Between the trimmed V and J ends, which lost 0 bases and 6 bases, there was a span of 14 bases. The CDR3 runs to 16 residues. DNA for the CDR3: TGTGCCAGCAGCCAAGACCCGGGAGCCGTAGCCGGGGAGCTGTTTTTT. Encoded protein: CASSQDPGAVAGELFF.

This chain uses TRBV11-2 with TRBJ1-2; the match to TRBD1 covers 8 bases. The germline gives CDR1 SGHAT, CDR2 FQNNGV. Trimming at V came to 1 base and at J to 6 bases, leaving 7 bases not matched to a gene. The CDR3 sequence is 15 residues long. In nucleotides, the CDR3 is TGTGCCAGCAGCTTAGGGGCAGGGGGCGCGAATGGCTACACCTTC. Its protein product is CASSLGAGGANGYTF.

Comments on this clone: One end of the junction varies from germline; a read error may be responsible. The CDR3 DNA reads as TGTGCCAGCAGCCTAGCCGTCGACAGCACAGATACGCAGTATTTT. It codes for CASSLAVDSTDTQYF. The V gene is TRBV7-9, the J gene TRBJ2-3; D is perhaps TRBD2 (5 bases). The CDR3 runs to 15 residues. Per the germline V gene, CDR1 is SEHNR and CDR2 is FQNEAQ (reference sequence).

For the CDR3, the DNA is TGTGCCAGCAGCTTAGCAGGGTATGGCCAAGAGACCCAGTACTTC. This translates into CASSLAGYGQETQYF. The chain employs TRBV7-9 and TRBJ2-5; D is unclear. CDR1 SEHNR and CDR2 FQNEAQ come from the germline V gene (reference sequence). The ends were cut back, 0 bases at V and 1 base at J, with 9 bases in the middle. The CDR3 loop spans 15 amino acids.

The chain is built from TRBV4-3 and TRBJ2-1, with D possibly being TRBD1 or TRBD2 (5 bases each). This CDR3 has 16 amino acids. In germline, CDR1 is LGHNA, CDR2 YSLEER. V was cut by 1 base and J by 2 bases, with 12 bases left in between. The CDR3 is CASSQALRDAYNEQFF. CDR3 DNA: TGCGCCAGCAGCCAAGCTTTAAGGGACGCCTACAATGAGCAGTTCTTC.

The chain uses TRBV5-1 and TRBJ2-7; D is tentatively TRBD1 or TRBD2 (5 bases each). V shed 4 bases and J shed 0 bases, with 11 bases lying between them. The CDR3 is made up of 14 amino acids. Per germline, CDR1 SGHRS and CDR2 YFSETQ. In DNA, the CDR3 is TGCGCCAGCAGCGGGGACGTCAACTCCTACGAGCAGTACTTC. This gives the protein CASSGDVNSYEQYF.

Only one count was recorded for this clone. The chain recombines TRBV7-9 with TRBJ2-3, with D uncertain. The CDR3 is 11 amino acids. The V end was cut by 5 bases, the J end by 3 bases, with 3 bases between. From germline, CDR1 is SEHNR and CDR2 FQNEAQ (reference sequence). The CDR3 protein is CASSPTDTQYF. CDR3 nucleotide sequence: TGTGCCAGCAGCCCGACAGATACGCAGTATTTT.

The chain combines TRBV18 with TRBJ2-2; 8 bases match TRBD2. Trimming removed 2 bases from V and 5 bases from J; junction bases left unmatched: 10. Germline assignment: CDR1 KGHSH and CDR2 LQKENI. The CDR3 covers 17 residues. CDR3 sequence (DNA): TGTGCCAGCTCACCAGGAGTGGCGGGAGGTCTGACCGGGGAGCTGTTTTTT. Protein: CASSPGVAGGLTGELFF.

The chain is built from TRBV28 and TRBJ2-7; D uncertain. This CDR3 contains 15 residues. Germline lookup yields CDR1 MDHEN and CDR2 SYDVKM. V was clipped by 3 bases and J by 0 bases, with 12 bases between them. In DNA, the CDR3 is TGTGCCAGCAGTTTTGGGGTCGGCAGCTCCTACGAGCAGTACTTC. Amino acids: CASSFGVGSSYEQYF.

The chain couples TRBV15 to TRBJ1-6; D is ambiguous. Trimming left V 1 base short and J 6 bases short, with 13 bases between. CDR1 and CDR2 from the germline V gene are LNHNV and YYDKDF (reference sequence). The CDR3 runs 16 residues. The DNA for the CDR3 is TGTGCCACCAGCAGAGGGGCCACTGCCTCTAATTCACCCCTCCACTTT. The encoded protein is CATSRGATASNSPLHF.

CDR3 DNA sequence: TGTGCCACCAGGTCGCGGAGCTATGGCTACACCTTC. Its translation: CATRSRSYGYTF. The chain is built from TRBV6-5 and TRBJ1-2; no definite D call. Germline CDR1 MNHEY, CDR2 SVGAGI. V gave up 10 bases and J gave up 4 bases, with 13 bases separating them. The length of the CDR3 is 12 residues.